A single sample is the source of the 2 T cell receptor beta chains below, sequenced in a study of T cells in Graves' hyperthyroidism and ophthalmopathy. The investigators amplified TCR beta CDR3 regions from RNA transcripts. HTBI primers were the set used in a first-round RT-PCR of the TCR CDR3. TCRdb passed the multiplex PCR reads through MiXCR, listing each CDR3 protein once. The profile shows hundreds of thousands of distinct CDR3 sequences, approximately 15% of them singletons. The sequenced sample consisted of blood. The receptors derive from a woman aged 18-29 years with Graves' hyperthyroidism.

The chain employs TRBV4-1 and TRBJ1-2; D is ambiguous. Germline V gene data show CDR1 as MGHRA and CDR2 as YSYEKL. Trimming took off 2 bases at V and 8 bases at J, with 15 bases between the two ends. This CDR3 spans 14 amino acids. The CDR3 DNA is TGCGCCAGCAGCCAACGGTTTGGGGTCGTGGGCTACACCTTC. It yields the protein CASSQRFGVVGYTF.

This clonotype was detected ten times or more. V gene TRBV2 combines with J gene TRBJ1-1; D gene unclear. From germline, CDR1 is SNHLY and CDR2 FYNNEI. The CDR3 spans 11 residues. V was cut by 9 bases and J by 2 bases, with 7 bases left in between. In DNA form, the CDR3 reads TGTGCCAGTAATACCAACACTGAAGCTTTCTTT. It specifies CASNTNTEAFF.